This TCR beta chain came from a study of control samples from healthy donors and cancer patients. The table came from immunoSEQ multiplex PCR; TCRdb's copy has only in-frame clones and leaves some out. Of some 410,000 clones listed, over 75% are singletons. CDR3 length: 15 residues. Between the trimmed V and J ends, which lost 11 bases and 1 base, there was a span of 21 bases. CDR1 and CDR2 (germline): SGHVS, FQNEAQ. The genes are TRBV7-8 and TRBJ2-7; D remains ambiguous. The sequence derives from a middle-aged man with head and neck cancer. Sequenced material: PBMCs. The CDR3 nucleotides read TGTGCCGCAGCGTTCAATGACGGGCGGTCCTACGAGCAGTACTTC. Amino acid sequence: CAAAFNDGRSYEQYF. Filled out from reference TRBV7-8 and TRBJ2-7, the complete variable domain reads GAGVSQSPRYKVAKRGQDVALRCDPISGHVSLFWYQQALGQGPEFLTYFQNEAQLDKSGLPSDRFFAERPEGSVSTLKIQRTQQEDSAVYLCAAAFNDGRSYEQYFGPGTRLTVT.